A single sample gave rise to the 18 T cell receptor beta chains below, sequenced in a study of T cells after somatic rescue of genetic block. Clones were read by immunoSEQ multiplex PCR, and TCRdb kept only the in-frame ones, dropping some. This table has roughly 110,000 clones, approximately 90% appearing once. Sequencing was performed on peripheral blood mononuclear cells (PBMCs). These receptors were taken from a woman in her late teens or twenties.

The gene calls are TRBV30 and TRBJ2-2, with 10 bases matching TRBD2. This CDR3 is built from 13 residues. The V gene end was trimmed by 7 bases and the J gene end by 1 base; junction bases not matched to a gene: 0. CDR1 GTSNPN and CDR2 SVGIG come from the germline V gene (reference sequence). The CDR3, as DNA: TGTGCCTTAGCGGGGGGGAACACCGGGGAGCTGTTTTTT. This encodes CALAGGNTGELFF.

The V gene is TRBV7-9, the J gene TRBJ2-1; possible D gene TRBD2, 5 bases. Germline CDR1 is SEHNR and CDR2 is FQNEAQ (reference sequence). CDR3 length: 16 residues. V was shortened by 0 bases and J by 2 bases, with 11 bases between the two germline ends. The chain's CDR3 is CASSLAGAVTYNEQFF. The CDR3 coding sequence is TGTGCCAGCAGCTTAGCTGGAGCGGTTACCTACAATGAGCAGTTCTTC.

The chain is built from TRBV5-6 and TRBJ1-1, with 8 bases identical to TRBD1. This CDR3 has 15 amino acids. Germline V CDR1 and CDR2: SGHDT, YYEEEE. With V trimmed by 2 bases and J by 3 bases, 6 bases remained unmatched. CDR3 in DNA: TGTGCCAGCAGCTTAAGGACAGGGAGGCACACTGAAGCTTTCTTT. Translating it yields CASSLRTGRHTEAFF.

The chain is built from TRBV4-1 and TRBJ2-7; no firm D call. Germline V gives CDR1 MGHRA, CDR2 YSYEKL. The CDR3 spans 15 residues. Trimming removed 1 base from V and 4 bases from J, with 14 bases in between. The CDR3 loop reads CASSQGQETIYEQYF. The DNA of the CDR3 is TGCGCCAGCAGCCAAGGGCAGGAGACGATTTACGAGCAGTACTTC.

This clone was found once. For the CDR3, the DNA is TGTGCCAGCAGCTTGACAATAGGTGAGCAGTTCTTC. Translated: CASSLTIGEQFF. V is TRBV5-6 and J is TRBJ2-1; D is ambiguous. Germline CDR1 is SGHDT and CDR2 is YYEEEE. The CDR3 totals 12 residues. The V end was cut by 1 base, the J end by 9 bases, with 8 bases between.

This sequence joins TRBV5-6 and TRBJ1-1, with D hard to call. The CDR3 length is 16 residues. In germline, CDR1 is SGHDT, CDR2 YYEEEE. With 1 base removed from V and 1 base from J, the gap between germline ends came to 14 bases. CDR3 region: CASSLNRVGGNTEAFF. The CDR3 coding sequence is TGTGCCAGCAGCTTGAATAGGGTCGGTGGGAACACTGAAGCTTTCTTT.

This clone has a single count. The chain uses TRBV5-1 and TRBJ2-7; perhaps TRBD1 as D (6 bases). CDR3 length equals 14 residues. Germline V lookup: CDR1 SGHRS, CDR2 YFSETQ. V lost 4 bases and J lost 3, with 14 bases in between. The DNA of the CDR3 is TGCGCCAGCAGCCCTGGGGGCGGTGGCTACGAGCAGTACTTC. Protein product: CASSPGGGGYEQYF.

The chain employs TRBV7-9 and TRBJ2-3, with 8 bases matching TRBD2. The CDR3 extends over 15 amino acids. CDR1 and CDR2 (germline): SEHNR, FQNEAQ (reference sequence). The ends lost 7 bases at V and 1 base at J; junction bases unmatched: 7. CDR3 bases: TGTGCCAGCACCCCTCGAGCGGGGGGCACAGATACGCAGTATTTT. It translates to CASTPRAGGTDTQYF.

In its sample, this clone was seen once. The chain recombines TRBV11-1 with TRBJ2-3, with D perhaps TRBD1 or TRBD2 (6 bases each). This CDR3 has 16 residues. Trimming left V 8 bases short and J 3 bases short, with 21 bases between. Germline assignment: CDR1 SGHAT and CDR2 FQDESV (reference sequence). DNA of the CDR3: TGTGCCAGCCGCGGCGGGGCCAGGGGCACAACAGATACGCAGTATTTT. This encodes CASRGGARGTTDTQYF.

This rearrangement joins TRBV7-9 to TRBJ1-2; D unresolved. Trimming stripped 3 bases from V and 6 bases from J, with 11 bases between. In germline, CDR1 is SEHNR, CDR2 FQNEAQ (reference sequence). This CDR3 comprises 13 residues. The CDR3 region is CASSFGEMNGYTF. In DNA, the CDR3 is TGTGCCAGCAGCTTCGGGGAGATGAATGGCTACACCTTC.

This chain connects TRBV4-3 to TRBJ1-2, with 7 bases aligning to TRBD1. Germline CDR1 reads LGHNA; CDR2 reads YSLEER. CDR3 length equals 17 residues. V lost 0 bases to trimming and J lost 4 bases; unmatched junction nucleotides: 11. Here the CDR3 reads CASSQDRTGLLSYGYTF. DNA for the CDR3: TGCGCCAGCAGCCAAGATAGGACAGGCCTTCTTTCCTATGGCTACACCTTC.

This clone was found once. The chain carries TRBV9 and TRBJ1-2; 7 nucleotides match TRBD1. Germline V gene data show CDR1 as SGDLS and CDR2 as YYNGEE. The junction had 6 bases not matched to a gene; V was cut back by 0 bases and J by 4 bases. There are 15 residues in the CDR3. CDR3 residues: CASSVVPGGGYGYTF. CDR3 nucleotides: TGTGCCAGCAGCGTAGTGCCAGGGGGAGGCTATGGCTACACCTTC.

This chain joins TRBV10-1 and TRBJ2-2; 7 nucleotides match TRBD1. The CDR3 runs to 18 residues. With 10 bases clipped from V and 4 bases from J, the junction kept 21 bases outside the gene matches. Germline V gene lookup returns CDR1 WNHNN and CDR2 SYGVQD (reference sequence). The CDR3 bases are TGCGCCACCCCCAGGAACAGGGGCGGTCTGTCAAGCACCGGGGAGCTGTTTTTT. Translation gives CATPRNRGGLSSTGELFF.

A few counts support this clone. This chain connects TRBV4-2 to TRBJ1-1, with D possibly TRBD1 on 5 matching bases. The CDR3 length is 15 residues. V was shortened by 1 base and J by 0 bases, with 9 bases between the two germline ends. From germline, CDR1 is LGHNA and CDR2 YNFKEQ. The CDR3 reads CASSQGGRVNTEAFF. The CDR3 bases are TGTGCCAGCAGCCAAGGTGGCAGGGTGAACACTGAAGCTTTCTTT.

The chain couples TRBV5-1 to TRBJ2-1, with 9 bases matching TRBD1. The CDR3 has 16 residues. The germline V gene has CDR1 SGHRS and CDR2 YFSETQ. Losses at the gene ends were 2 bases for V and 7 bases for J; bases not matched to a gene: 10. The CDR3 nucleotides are TGCGCCAGCAGCTTACCCGGGACAGGGATCGGTAATGAGCAGTTCTTC. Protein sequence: CASSLPGTGIGNEQFF.

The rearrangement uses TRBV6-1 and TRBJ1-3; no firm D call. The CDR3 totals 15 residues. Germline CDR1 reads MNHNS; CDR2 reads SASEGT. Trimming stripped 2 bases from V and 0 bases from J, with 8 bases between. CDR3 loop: CASSELSFSGNTIYF. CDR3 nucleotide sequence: TGTGCCAGCAGTGAATTGAGCTTCTCTGGAAACACCATATATTTT.

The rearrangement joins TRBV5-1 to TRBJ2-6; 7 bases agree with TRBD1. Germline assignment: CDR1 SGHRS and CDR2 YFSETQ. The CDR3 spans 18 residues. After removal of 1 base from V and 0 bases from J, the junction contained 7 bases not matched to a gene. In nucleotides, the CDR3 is TGCGCCAGCAGCTTGATAGGGGACAGATTCTCTGGGGCCAACGTCCTGACTTTC. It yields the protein CASSLIGDRFSGANVLTF.

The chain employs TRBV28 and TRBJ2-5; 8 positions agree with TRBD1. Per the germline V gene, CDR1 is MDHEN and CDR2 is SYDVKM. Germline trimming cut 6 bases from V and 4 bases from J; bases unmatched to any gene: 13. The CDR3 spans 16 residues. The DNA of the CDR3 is TGTGCCAGCAGACTTCGACAGGGGCGGGTAGGAGAGACCCAGTACTTC. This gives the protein CASRLRQGRVGETQYF.